Below are 24 T cell receptor beta chains sequenced from a single sample in a study of tumor-infiltrating lymphocytes in primary liver carcinoma. A constant-region primer served to make TCR beta cDNA from about 0.5 ug total RNA. Three-round nested multiplex PCR performed with slightly modified ARM-PCR produced the TCR beta libraries. TRBV1-TRBV30 forward primers paired with a C-beta reverse primer drove the first two PCR rounds, approximately 11 cycles each. MiXCR was run by TCRdb on the multiplex PCR reads, yielding one entry per CDR3 protein. The sample records 150,000 to 200,000 distinct CDR3 sequences, roughly three fifths being singletons. Unsorted whole blood yielded the blood RNA, and germline DNA was also extracted. The sequenced sample consisted of peripheral blood. These receptors were taken from a man aged 35-49 years with primary liver carcinoma and hepatitis B virus infection.

Concerning this clonotype itself: A much larger clonotype is one base distant, so this may be a read error. The chain couples TRBV29-1 to TRBJ2-5, with D tentatively TRBD1 (5 bases). The CDR3 consists of 12 residues. The V gene lost 4 bases and the J gene lost 5 bases, with 11 bases spanning the gap. Germline V CDR1 and CDR2: SQVTM, ANQGSEA. The CDR3 DNA follows: TGCAGCGTTGTGCCCTGGGGCGAGACCCAGTACTTC. It specifies CSVVPWGETQYF.

Note on this clonotype: Possible read error: a much larger clone is one base away. V gene TRBV29-1 combines with J gene TRBJ2-4; D may correspond to TRBD1 or TRBD2 (5 bases each). The germline V gene encodes CDR1 SQVTM and CDR2 ANQGSEA. V was trimmed by 7 bases and J by 0 bases, leaving 16 bases between them. The CDR3 spans 15 residues. CDR3 sequence (DNA): TGCAGCGGCTTGAGGGACCTCATAGCCAAAAACATTCAGTACTTC. Protein sequence: CSGLRDLIAKNIQYF. Together with reference TRBV29-1 and TRBJ2-4, the CDR3 gives the full variable domain: SAVISQKPSRDICQRGTSLTIQCQVDSQVTMMFWYRQQPGQSLTLIATANQGSEATYESGFVIDKFPISRPNLTFSTLTVSNMSPEDSSIYLCSGLRDLIAKNIQYFGAGTRLSVL.

On this clonotype itself: Sequence at one end of the junction differs from germline and may be a read error. V and J are TRBV6-1 and TRBJ2-1; TRBD1 matches at 7 bases. The CDR3 extends over 15 amino acids. Germline CDR1 MNHNS, CDR2 SASEGT. DNA for the CDR3: TGTGCCAGCAGTGAGCTAGGACAGGAGATCAATGAGCGGTTCTTC. It codes for CASSELGQEINERFF.

This chain connects TRBV10-2 to TRBJ2-7; 11 nucleotides match TRBD2. Germline loops: CDR1 WSHSY, CDR2 SAAADI. Trimming at V came to 2 bases and at J to 7 bases, leaving 10 bases not matched to a gene. This CDR3 has 16 amino acids. CDR3 nucleotides: TGCGCCAGCAGTGAGCGGACTAGCGGGCGTAGCCATGAGCAGTACTTC. It is translated as CASSERTSGRSHEQYF.

V usage is TRBV12-3 or TRBV12-4 and J usage is TRBJ2-2, with D perhaps TRBD1 (6 bases). The CDR3 runs to 14 residues. V was trimmed by 5 bases and J by 3 bases, leaving 10 bases between them. As DNA, the CDR3 is TGTGCCAGCAGTGACGACAGGCACACCGGGGAGCTGTTTTTT. Amino acids: CASSDDRHTGELFF.

The rearrangement joins TRBV6-1 to TRBJ1-2; D gene uncertain. The V and J ends lost 4 bases and 3 bases respectively, with 15 bases between them. The germline V gene has CDR1 MNHNS and CDR2 SASEGT. The length of the CDR3 is 15 residues. For the CDR3, the DNA is TGTGCCAGCAGTGTTGGAGCTTCATTCGACTATGGCTACACCTTC. The encoded protein is CASSVGASFDYGYTF.

In the case of this clonotype: The junction does not match germline at one end; this may be a read error. J is TRBJ2-1 and V is TRBV28; D gene ambiguous. This CDR3 contains 12 residues. Germline V gives CDR1 MDHEN, CDR2 SYDVKM. CDR3 residues: CACSLTYNEQFF. The CDR3 region has the DNA TGTGCCTGCAGTTTGACCTACAATGAGCAGTTCTTC.

This chain links TRBV6-1 with TRBJ1-5; tentatively, D is TRBD1 (5 bases). The CDR3 extends over 14 amino acids. Germline lookup yields CDR1 MNHNS and CDR2 SASEGT. The CDR3 DNA reads TGTTCCACCCTCAAGGTGGGGCAGAACCAGCCCCAGCATTTT. Translation: CSTLKVGQNQPQHF.

V is TRBV6-6 and J is TRBJ2-3, with D maybe TRBD2 (6 bases). Between the trimmed V and J ends, which lost 8 bases and 3 bases, there was a span of 18 bases. In germline, CDR1 is MNHNY, CDR2 SVGAGI (reference sequence). There are 15 residues in the CDR3. The CDR3: CASRPLEGGTDTQYF. The CDR3 coding sequence is TGTGCCAGCCGCCCCCTGGAGGGCGGGACAGATACGCAGTATTTT.

The chain uses TRBV6-1 and TRBJ2-1; D is perhaps TRBD1 or TRBD2 (6 bases each). CDR3 length: 18 residues. From germline, CDR1 is MNHNS and CDR2 SASEGT. V lost 6 bases, J lost 0 bases, and 21 bases lay in between. In DNA, the CDR3 is TGTGCCAGCAGAGACTCCGGGGGCAACCATCCCTCCTACAATGAGCAGTTCTTC. This translates into CASRDSGGNHPSYNEQFF.

This clonotype was seen many times. The DNA is left out, because the CDR3 cannot be placed on it with certainty; the CDR3 is given as TCRdb lists it. V usage is TRBV29-1 and J usage is TRBJ2-7; the D call in the table, TRBD1, was not verified against the DNA. The germline V gene encodes CDR1 SQVTM and CDR2 ANQGSEA. Including both end residues, the CDR3 is 11 amino acids long. The CDR3 sequence: CSVAEGTAYSF.

V gene TRBV7-9 combines with J gene TRBJ2-7; 7 nucleotides align to TRBD1. This CDR3 contains 14 residues. The V gene end was trimmed by 1 base and the J gene end by 5 bases; junction bases not matched to a gene: 5. The V gene's germline CDR1 is SEHNR and CDR2 FQNEAQ (reference sequence). In DNA, the CDR3 is TGTGCCAGCAGCTTAGATTACAGGGGCAACGAGCAGTACTTC. Amino acids: CASSLDYRGNEQYF.

The chain recombines TRBV11-1 with TRBJ2-5; TRBD1 matches at 8 bases. Trimming removed 2 bases from V and 5 bases from J; junction bases left unmatched: 10. Germline V CDR1 and CDR2: SGHAT, FQDESV (reference sequence). The CDR3 runs to 16 residues. In DNA form, the CDR3 reads TGTGCCAGCAGCTTATCCACCGGGACAGGCGATGAGACCCAGTACTTC. It codes for CASSLSTGTGDETQYF.

This clonotype was seen a handful of times. The gene calls are TRBV6-1 and TRBJ2-1; D is unclear. CDR3 length: 10 residues. The V end was cut by 7 bases, the J end by 13 bases, with 11 bases between. Germline lookup yields CDR1 MNHNS and CDR2 SASEGT. DNA for the CDR3: TGTGCCAGCATTGAGACCCTCCAGTTCTTC. Encoded protein: CASIETLQFF.

About this clonotype: One end of the junction is discordant with germline, which a read error may explain. The rearrangement uses TRBV11-2 and TRBJ1-6; D ambiguous. CDR3 size: 14 residues. Germline-derived CDR1 and CDR2 are SGHAT and FQNNGV. The CDR3 nucleotides read TGTGCCAGCAGCTCTACTCCAAAGTACTCACCCCCCCACTTT. Translation gives CASSSTPKYSPPHF.

Comments on this clonotype: A much larger clonotype is one base distant, so this may be a read error. This sequence joins TRBV29-1 and TRBJ1-4; perhaps TRBD1 as D (6 bases). Germline V gene sequence: CDR1 SQVTM, CDR2 ANQGSEA. The CDR3 length is 13 residues. This CDR3 is CSVGRQEGERLFF. The CDR3, as DNA: TGCAGCGTTGGGAGACAGGAGGGCGAAAGACTGTTTTTT. The variable domain in full, with the rest retrieved from reference TRBV29-1 and TRBJ1-4, is SAVISQKPSRDICQRGTSLTIQCQVDSQVTMMFWYRQQPGQSLTLIATANQGSEATYESGFVIDKFPISRPNLTFSTLTVSNMSPEDSSIYLCSVGRQEGERLFFGSGTQLSVL.

Worth noting for this clonotype: One base away lies a much larger clone, so this may be a sequencing read error. This chain connects TRBV6-5 to TRBJ2-1; D uncertain. The CDR3 spans 14 residues. Per germline, CDR1 MNHEY and CDR2 SVGAGI. The DNA of the CDR3 is TGTGCCAGCGGGCAGAGAGAATCCTACAATGAGCATTTCTTC. Residues: CASGQRESYNEHFF.

As for this clonotype: The germline gene is not matched at one end of the junction; a read error may be the cause. The V call is TRBV11-2, the J call TRBJ2-3, with no clear D. The CDR3 contains 12 residues. CDR1 is SGHAT and CDR2 is FQNNGV in the germline V gene. The CDR3, as DNA: TGTACCAGCACCCTATTGAGAGATATGCAGTATTTT. Residues: CTSTLLRDMQYF.

This clonotype was counted a few times. The chain carries TRBV10-1 and TRBJ2-3; the match to TRBD2 covers 9 bases. With V trimmed by 2 bases and J by 5 bases, 8 bases remained unmatched. Germline lookup yields CDR1 WNHNN and CDR2 SYGVQD (reference sequence). The CDR3 totals 16 residues. Here the CDR3 reads CASSEGTSSSGDTQYF. The CDR3 DNA is TGCGCCAGCAGTGAGGGGACTAGCTCCTCCGGAGATACGCAGTATTTT.

This clonotype was detected only once. The CDR3 DNA sequence: TGTGCCAGCTCCCTCTTAGCGTATCTCCGCACAGATACGCAGTATTTT. As protein: CASSLLAYLRTDTQYF. The chain combines TRBV6-5 with TRBJ2-3; weak D call: TRBD2 (5 bases). The CDR3 has 16 amino acids. The V end was cut by 8 bases, the J end by 1 base, with 19 bases between. Germline V gene data show CDR1 as MNHEY and CDR2 as SVGAGI.

This chain uses TRBV4-1 with TRBJ2-7; D ambiguous. The CDR3 runs to 17 residues. Germline V gene lookup returns CDR1 MGHRA and CDR2 YSYEKL. V was shortened by 0 bases and J by 2 bases, with 17 bases between the two germline ends. The CDR3 region has the DNA TGCGCCAGCAGCCAAGAGGACGGATCCCCAGCCCCCTACGAGCAGTACTTC. Its protein is CASSQEDGSPAPYEQYF.

Notes on this clonotype: Relative to the germline gene, one junction end is altered; a read error may explain this. The chain has TRBV29-1 and TRBJ2-1; TRBD2 is a possible D gene (6 bases). CDR3 length equals 13 residues. Germline loops: CDR1 SQVTM, CDR2 ANQGSEA. The CDR3 nucleotides are TGCGGCGTTAACCTCGGGACTTACAATGAGCAGTTCTTC. Protein: CGVNLGTYNEQFF.

The gene calls are TRBV20-1 and TRBJ2-7; the D is unclear. Per the germline V gene, CDR1 is DFQATT and CDR2 is SNEGSKA (reference sequence). This CDR3 comprises 13 residues. V lost 2 bases and J 5 bases, leaving 13 bases between the germline ends. The CDR3 reads CSARSALRNEQYF. Written as DNA, the CDR3 is TGCAGTGCTAGATCGGCTTTGAGAAACGAGCAGTACTTC.

The CDR3 nucleotides read TGTGCCAGCAGCTTAGAGACAGCGGGCACTGAAGCTTTCTTT. Its protein is CASSLETAGTEAFF. The chain combines TRBV13 with TRBJ1-1, with D possibly TRBD1 on 5 matching bases. The CDR3 runs to 14 residues. Trimming pared 1 base from V and 4 bases from J, leaving 10 bases between. The germline V gene has CDR1 PRHDT and CDR2 FYEKMQ (reference sequence).